This is a list of T cell receptor beta chains from one sample in a study of read filtering for tumor transcriptome and immune sequencing. TCRdb analysed the reads with MiXCR anew, one entry per CDR3 protein. In the table there are approximately 90,000 distinct CDR3 sequences, about 12% of which are singletons. Sequencing used a population of CD138-negative cells sorted from bone marrow. The receptors originated from a donor at least 40 years old with multiple myeloma. The CDR3 runs from the conserved cysteine through the conserved F or W. The D gene is left open where the match is weak. A clone size is listed for some rows: how often the clone was seen (once, few, many), or a class if it is expanded.

cdr3_nt,cdr3_aa,j_call,clone_size,d_call,v_call
TGTGCTAGTGGTTTGCTAAGGGACCTCGGGAGCGAAGCTTTCTTT,CASGLLRDLGSEAFF,TRBJ1-1,many,.,TRBV12-5
TGTGCCAGCAGCTTAACCGGGAGGGCCGAAGAGACCCAGTACTTC,CASSLTGRAEETQYF,TRBJ2-5,many,TRBD2,TRBV7-3
TGCGCCAGCAGCACCCAGGGGGACACTGAAGCTTTCTTT,CASSTQGDTEAFF,TRBJ1-1,few,TRBD1,TRBV5-1
TGTGCCAGCAGCTGGGGGATGAACACTGAAGCTTTCTTT,CASSWGMNTEAFF,TRBJ1-1,many,.,TRBV12-3/TRBV12-4
TGTGCCAGCAGCTTAGGCCCGGGGGTCGGGTCAGATACGCAGTATTTT,CASSLGPGVGSDTQYF,TRBJ2-3,many,.,TRBV7-9
TGTGCTAGCAGCGTCGGACCACTAGGGATGCAAGAGACCCAGTACTTC,CASSVGPLGMQETQYF,TRBJ2-5,.,.,TRBV7-7
TGTGCCAGTAGTATGGTGAGACAGGGGTGGGCTTTCTTT,CASSMVRQGWAFF,TRBJ1-1,many,TRBD1,TRBV19
TGTGCCAGCAAGTCCTCATACTACAACTCGGGGTCGGGGGCCAACGTCCTGACTTTC,CASKSSYYNSGSGANVLTF,TRBJ2-6,many,.,TRBV2
TGTGCCAGCAGCTTAGTGGCGGGGCGGACAGATACGCAGTATTTT,CASSLVAGRTDTQYF,TRBJ2-3,many,.,TRBV7-2
TGTGCCAGCAGCTTAGCCGTCCAGTCCCATGAGCAGTTCTTC,CASSLAVQSHEQFF,TRBJ2-1,many,.,TRBV7-2
TGTGCCAGCAGTTACGGTAGTCATTACAATGAGCAGTTCTTC,CASSYGSHYNEQFF,TRBJ2-1,many,.,TRBV6-5
TGTGCCAGCAGAGGGCTAGGGCAGGGGGAGCTGTTTTTT,CASRGLGQGELFF,TRBJ2-2,few,.,TRBV2
TGTGCCAGCAGCTTAGCCGGATCGGGAAACACCATATATTTT,CASSLAGSGNTIYF,TRBJ1-3,many,.,TRBV7-3
TGTGCCAGCAGCGTAGGACAGGGGAGTTATGAGACCCAGTACTTC,CASSVGQGSYETQYF,TRBJ2-5,many,TRBD1,TRBV9
TGTGCCAGCAGCCTAACCGGGCAACCGAACACTGAAGCTTTCTTT,CASSLTGQPNTEAFF,TRBJ1-1,many,.,TRBV7-9
TGCAGTGCTAGAATCTCTCCTTCCTACGAGCAGTACTTC,CSARISPSYEQYF,TRBJ2-7,many,.,TRBV20-1
TGTGCCAGCAGTAGGAGCACAGATACGCAGTATTTT,CASSRSTDTQYF,TRBJ2-3,many,.,TRBV28
TGTGCCAGCAGCTCAACAGGTTATGAGCAGTTCTTC,CASSSTGYEQFF,TRBJ2-1,many,.,TRBV5-5
TGTGCCACCAGTCTTGGACCGGGCCGCACAGATACGCAGTATTTT,CATSLGPGRTDTQYF,TRBJ2-3,many,.,TRBV24-1
TGCAGTGCTAGAGATAATAGCGGGAACAATGAGCAGTTCTTC,CSARDNSGNNEQFF,TRBJ2-1,many,TRBD2,TRBV20-1
TGTGCCAGCAGTGGCTTAGCGGGAGGGCTCACTAGCTCCTACAATGAGCAGTTCTTC,CASSGLAGGLTSSYNEQFF,TRBJ2-1,many,TRBD2,TRBV28
TGTGCCAGCAGTTTAGTCAAAGAGCAGTATTTT,CASSLVKEQYF,TRBJ2-3,many,.,TRBV12-3/TRBV12-4
TGTGCCAGCTACTTTAGCGGGAGTTACAATGAGCAGTTCTTC,CASYFSGSYNEQFF,TRBJ2-1,.,TRBD2,TRBV5-4
TGTGCCAGCAGCAAGGGACTTAGCTCCTACAATGAGCAGTTCTTC,CASSKGLSSYNEQFF,TRBJ2-1,many,.,TRBV3-1
TGCGCCAGCAGCACCACACTAGCGGTCGATGAGCAGTTCTTC,CASSTTLAVDEQFF,TRBJ2-1,many,TRBD2,TRBV5-1
TGCAGTGCTAGTATGTATGAGCAGTTCTTC,CSASMYEQFF,TRBJ2-1,many,.,TRBV20-1
TGTGCTAGCAGCTTAGTGCCGGACCAAGAGACCCAGTACTTC,CASSLVPDQETQYF,TRBJ2-5,many,.,TRBV7-7
TGTGCCAGCAGTTCCGACAGGGAAAGAGATGCCAAAAACATTCAGTACTTC,CASSSDRERDAKNIQYF,TRBJ2-4,many,TRBD1,TRBV5-4
TGCAGCGTTGATCGCCAGGGGTGGGCTGAAGCTTTCTTT,CSVDRQGWAEAFF,TRBJ1-1,many,.,TRBV29-1
TGTGCCAGCAGCTTGGGGCTAGCGGGTCACCGCATCGATGAGCAGTTCTTC,CASSLGLAGHRIDEQFF,TRBJ2-1,many,TRBD2,TRBV5-6
TGTGCCAGCTCACCGTTGAGGGATACGCAGTATTTT,CASSPLRDTQYF,TRBJ2-3,many,.,TRBV18
TGTGCCATCAGAGCTATGGGGACGCAAAACAATGAGCAGTTCTTC,CAIRAMGTQNNEQFF,TRBJ2-1,many,.,TRBV10-3
TGTGCCACTACCGGGACTAGAGCGACGAATGAGCAGTTCTTC,CATTGTRATNEQFF,TRBJ2-1,.,TRBD2,TRBV30
TGCGCCAGCGGTGACGGATTTATGAGACGGGGGAAAGATACGCAGTATTTT,CASGDGFMRRGKDTQYF,TRBJ2-3,once,.,TRBV10-2
TGTGCCAGCAGCGAGAGACTAGCGGGTGGCGAGACCCAGTACTTC,CASSERLAGGETQYF,TRBJ2-5,many,TRBD2,TRBV11-1
TGTGCCAGCAGCTTGTCGGACAGGGGAAGTGGCTACACCTTC,CASSLSDRGSGYTF,TRBJ1-2,many,TRBD1,TRBV5-6
TGCAGTGCTTATCTCAGCGGGAGAGACGATACGCAGTATTTT,CSAYLSGRDDTQYF,TRBJ2-3,many,TRBD2,TRBV20-1
TGCGCCAGCAGCTTTGGACAGACCTACGAGCAGTACTTC,CASSFGQTYEQYF,TRBJ2-7,many,.,TRBV5-1
TGTGCCAGCGCTCGACCCCAAGAGACCCAGTACTTC,CASARPQETQYF,TRBJ2-5,.,.,TRBV7-6
TGCAGTGCTAAAAGGACTAGCGGGAGGGCCGGAGAGACCCAGTACTTC,CSAKRTSGRAGETQYF,TRBJ2-5,many,TRBD2,TRBV20-1
TGTGCCAGCAGCTTAGTGGCAGGATCGAACAATCAGCCCCAGCATTTT,CASSLVAGSNNQPQHF,TRBJ1-5,many,.,TRBV7-9
TGTGCCAGCAGTTACGGGGTTCGGAACGAGCAGTACTTC,CASSYGVRNEQYF,TRBJ2-7,many,.,TRBV6-5
TGTGCCAGCAGTCCGCAGGGGCTCGGCTACACCTTC,CASSPQGLGYTF,TRBJ1-2,.,.,TRBV28
TGTGCCAGCAGTCCAATGGGGAAAAATCGTAGGGAGACCCAGTACTTC,CASSPMGKNRRETQYF,TRBJ2-5,.,.,TRBV28
TGCAGTGCTAGTGGGGGGCGGTACGAAAAACTGTTTTTT,CSASGGRYEKLFF,TRBJ1-4,many,.,TRBV20-1
TGTGCCAGCAGCTTAAGGACGCAGGGGAACACTGAAGCTTTCTTT,CASSLRTQGNTEAFF,TRBJ1-1,many,.,TRBV7-9
TGTGCCAGCAGATATGACGCGAGCTCCTACGAGCAGTACTTC,CASRYDASSYEQYF,TRBJ2-7,many,.,TRBV6-5
TGTGCCAGTAGTATAGATCGCGGAAGAGCTGAAGCTTTCTTT,CASSIDRGRAEAFF,TRBJ1-1,.,.,TRBV19
TGCAGCGCAACTCCGGGACTAGTCCCTGATACGCAGTATTTT,CSATPGLVPDTQYF,TRBJ2-3,many,TRBD2,TRBV29-1
TGCGCCAGCAGCCAAGAAGGGAACAGGGGATATGGCTACACCTTC,CASSQEGNRGYGYTF,TRBJ1-2,many,TRBD1,TRBV4-1
TGTGCCATCAATTCACAGATTCAAGAGACCCAGTACTTC,CAINSQIQETQYF,TRBJ2-5,many,.,TRBV6-1
TGCAGCGTTGAAGATCCCCCAGGGAGTTATGAGCAGTTCTTC,CSVEDPPGSYEQFF,TRBJ2-1,many,.,TRBV29-1
TGCGCCAGCAGTGAAGAATTACTCACTGAAGCTTTCTTT,CASSEELLTEAFF,TRBJ1-1,many,.,TRBV10-1
TGTGCCAGCAGCCCCGGACGTAGCCGCCGAGAGACCCAGTACTTC,CASSPGRSRRETQYF,TRBJ2-5,few,.,TRBV14